This passage covers 11 T cell receptor beta chains from one sample sequenced in a study of blood T cells in healthy people across ages. The authors ran a second PCR of 7 to 11 cycles using a sample-barcoded 5' primer and a J-beta primer mix. MiXCR, run by TCRdb on the 5' RACE reads, gives a single entry per CDR3 protein. The sample holds over a million distinct CDR3 sequences, 59% seen once. Input material: blood. Receptors were obtained from a young man in good health.

A single count supports this clonotype. The chain is built from TRBV28 and TRBJ1-5; 12 positions match TRBD1. The V segment lost 1 base and the J segment 6 bases; nucleotides outside the gene matches: 4. Germline CDR1 and CDR2: MDHEN and SYDVKM. The CDR3 runs 16 residues. CDR3 coding DNA: TGTGCCAGCAGTTTATTGGGACAGGGGGCGATTCAGCCCCAGCATTTT. This codes for CASSLLGQGAIQPQHF.

A note on this clonotype: Sequence at one end of the junction differs from germline and may be a read error. The genes are TRBV27 and TRBJ2-7; 12 bases map to TRBD2. Germline-derived CDR1 and CDR2 are MNHEY and SMNVEV (reference sequence). This CDR3 region has 17 residues. CDR3 sequence (DNA): TGTGCCAGCAGTTTGGGGGTTAGGACTAGCGGGATCTACGGGCAGTACTTC. Its translation: CASSLGVRTSGIYGQYF.

The J gene is TRBJ2-4, the V gene TRBV28; D not resolved. The germline V and J ends were trimmed by 7 bases and 8 bases, with 12 bases remaining between them. Germline V CDR1 and CDR2: MDHEN, SYDVKM. The CDR3 is 12 residues long. The CDR3 bases are TGTGCCAGCAACGGATACGACTACATTCAGTACTTC. Amino acid sequence: CASNGYDYIQYF.

The rearrangement links TRBV6-2 or TRBV6-3 to TRBJ2-7, with TRBD2 as a possible D gene (5 bases). The CDR3 extends over 16 amino acids. Germline CDR1 MNHEY, CDR2 SVGEGT. Between the trimmed V and J ends, which lost 6 bases and 2 bases, there was a span of 20 bases. CDR3 nucleotide sequence: TGTGCCAGCAGCAGACCAGAGCGGTCACCTACCTACGAGCAGTACTTC. It yields the protein CASSRPERSPTYEQYF.

The chain uses TRBV29-1 and TRBJ1-4; 10 nucleotides align to TRBD1. The CDR3 covers 13 residues. The germline V gene encodes CDR1 SQVTM and CDR2 ANQGSEA. V lost 5 bases and J lost 15; bases outside the gene matches: 12. The CDR3, as DNA: TGCAGCGTTTCCGACAGGGGGCTCGGGGGGGTGTTTTTT. This codes for CSVSDRGLGGVFF.

This clonotype was detected once. This could be a read error, since a much larger clone is one nucleotide away. The gene calls are TRBV5-1 and TRBJ2-5, with 7 bases fitting TRBD1. Germline CDR1 SGHRS, CDR2 YFSETQ. CDR3 length: 15 residues. Trimming at V came to 1 base and at J to 13 bases, leaving 16 bases not matched to a gene. The CDR3 sequence: CASSLTFGQANRRYF. The CDR3 DNA follows: TGCGCCAGCAGCTTGACGTTCGGACAGGCCAATAGACGGTACTTC. The full variable domain, in which reference TRBV5-1 and TRBJ2-5 provide the parts outside the CDR3, is KAGVTQTPRYLIKTRGQQVTLSCSPISGHRSVSWYQQTPGQGLQFLFEYFSETQRNKGNFPGRFSGRQFSNSRSEMNVSTLELGDSALYLCASSLTFGQANRRYFGPGTRLLVL.

This clonotype was seen more than once but under ten times. The chain carries TRBV10-3 and TRBJ2-7, with 10 nucleotides matching TRBD1. Trimming cost V 8 bases and J 5 bases; bases outside gene matches: 9. Looked up from germline, CDR1 is ENHRY and CDR2 is SYGVKD. This CDR3 is 14 amino acids long. As DNA, the CDR3 is TGTGCCATCGCCCCCGGGACAGGGGATAACGAGCAGTACTTC. It yields the protein CAIAPGTGDNEQYF.

This clonotype turned up a few times. This sequence joins TRBV10-3 and TRBJ1-2, with 10 bases lining up with TRBD1. There are 15 residues in the CDR3. The V gene end was trimmed by 7 bases and the J gene end by 3 bases; junction bases not matched to a gene: 8. Germline V gene lookup returns CDR1 ENHRY and CDR2 SYGVKD. The CDR3 DNA reads TGTGCCATCACTCCCGGGACAGGGGTTGACTATGGCTACACCTTC. Its translation is CAITPGTGVDYGYTF.

The CDR3 region is CASSQERLADTDTQYF. As DNA, the CDR3 is TGTGCCAGCAGCCAAGAGAGGCTAGCGGACACAGATACGCAGTATTTT. This chain joins TRBV4-2 and TRBJ2-3; 7 bases fit TRBD2. The CDR3 runs 16 residues. CDR1 and CDR2 from the germline V gene are LGHNA and YNFKEQ. V lost 0 bases and J lost 2; bases outside the gene matches: 5.

This chain connects TRBV27 to TRBJ2-4; D not certain. The J call may be wrong; the DNA end is better matched by TRBJ2-7. The germline CDR1 and CDR2 sequences are MNHEY and SMNVEV (reference sequence). This CDR3 has 14 amino acids. The CDR3 loop reads CASSLSTTNYEQYF. CDR3 DNA sequence: TGTGCCAGCAGTTTATCTACAACCAACTACGAGCAGTACTTC.

V usage is TRBV29-1 and J usage is TRBJ2-5; 10 bases fit TRBD1. V lost 6 bases, J lost 4 bases, and 8 bases stayed unmatched. Per the germline V gene, CDR1 is SQVTM and CDR2 is ANQGSEA. The CDR3 sequence is 14 residues long. The CDR3 sequence is CSVRRTGGGETQYF. CDR3 DNA sequence: TGCAGCGTCCGCCGGACAGGGGGAGGAGAGACCCAGTACTTC.